The T cell receptor beta chain under discussion was sequenced for a study of Graves' ophthalmopathy and Graves' hyperthyroidism. Across the study: No treatment had been given when peripheral blood was collected at initial diagnosis. Study observations and caveats: A model built from 13 signatures distinguished ophthalmopathy from stable hyperthyroidism with 85% to 90% sensitivity and approximately 80% specificity. Most clonotypes expanded in thyroid above 0.001 frequency were present in blood too. The model reached just under 71% sensitivity and roughly 76% specificity for predicting ophthalmopathy progression.

This clonotype was counted at least ten times. The antigen is unknown. CDR3 length: 15 residues. Germline values: CDR1 SGDLS, CDR2 YYNGEE. Trimming pared 4 bases from V and 8 bases from J, leaving 21 bases between. TCR beta CDR3 regions were amplified from RNA transcripts. In the first round, RT-PCR was carried out with HTBI primers, and a multiplex PCR formed the second round. TCRdb passed the multiplex PCR reads through MiXCR, listing each CDR3 protein once. The sample records 600,000 to 700,000 distinct CDR3 sequences, about 38% being singletons. This TCR came from an adult man with Graves' ophthalmopathy. The sequenced sample consisted of peripheral blood. The chain combines TRBV9 with TRBJ1-2; tentative D call: TRBD1 (5 bases). Written as DNA, the CDR3 is TGTGCCAGCAGCCTCAACCGGAAAGGGGTCTGGGGCTACACCTTC. Residues: CASSLNRKGVWGYTF. Together with reference TRBV9 and TRBJ1-2, the CDR3 gives the full variable domain: DSGVTQTPKHLITATGQRVTLRCSPRSGDLSVYWYQQSLDQGLQFLIQYYNGEERAKGNILERFSAQQFPDLHSELNLSSLELGDSALYFCASSLNRKGVWGYTFGSGTRLTVV.